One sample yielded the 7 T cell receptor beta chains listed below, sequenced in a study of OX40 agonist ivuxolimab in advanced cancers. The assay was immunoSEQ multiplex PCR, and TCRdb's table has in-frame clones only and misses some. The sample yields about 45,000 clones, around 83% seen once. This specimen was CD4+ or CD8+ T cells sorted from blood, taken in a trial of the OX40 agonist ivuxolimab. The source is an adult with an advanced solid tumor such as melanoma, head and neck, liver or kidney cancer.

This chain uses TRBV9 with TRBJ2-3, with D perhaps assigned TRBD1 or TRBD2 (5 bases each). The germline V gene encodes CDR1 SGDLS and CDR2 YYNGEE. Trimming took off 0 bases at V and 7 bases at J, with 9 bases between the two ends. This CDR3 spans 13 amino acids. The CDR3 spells CASSVEGSHTQYF. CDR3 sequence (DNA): TGTGCCAGCAGCGTAGAGGGGAGCCATACGCAGTATTTT. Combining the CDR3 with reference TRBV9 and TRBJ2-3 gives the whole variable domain DSGVTQTPKHLITATGQRVTLRCSPRSGDLSVYWYQQSLDQGLQFLIQYYNGEERAKGNILERFSAQQFPDLHSELNLSSLELGDSALYFCASSVEGSHTQYFGPGTRLTVL.

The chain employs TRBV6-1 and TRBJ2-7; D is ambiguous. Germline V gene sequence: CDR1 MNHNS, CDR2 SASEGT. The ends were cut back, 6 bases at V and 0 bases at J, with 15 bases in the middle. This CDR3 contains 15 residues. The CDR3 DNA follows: TGTGCCAGCAGCCTGGACGCCGCGAGCTCCTACGAGCAGTACTTC. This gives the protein CASSLDAASSYEQYF.

The CDR3 protein is CASSQQGPGYGYTF. The CDR3 bases are TGTGCCAGCAGTCAACAGGGGCCTGGCTATGGCTACACCTTC. The V gene is TRBV5-4, the J gene TRBJ1-2; 7 bases agree with TRBD1. With 5 bases clipped from V and 4 bases from J, the junction kept 8 bases outside the gene matches. CDR1 and CDR2 (germline): SGHNT, YYREEE (reference sequence). The CDR3 has 14 amino acids.

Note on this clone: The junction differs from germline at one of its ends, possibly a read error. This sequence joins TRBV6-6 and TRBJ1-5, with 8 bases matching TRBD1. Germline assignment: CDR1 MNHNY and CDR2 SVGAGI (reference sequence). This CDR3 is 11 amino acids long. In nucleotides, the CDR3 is TGTGCCAGCAGTTACCCAGGGGGCCTCTTTTTT. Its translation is CASSYPGGLFF.

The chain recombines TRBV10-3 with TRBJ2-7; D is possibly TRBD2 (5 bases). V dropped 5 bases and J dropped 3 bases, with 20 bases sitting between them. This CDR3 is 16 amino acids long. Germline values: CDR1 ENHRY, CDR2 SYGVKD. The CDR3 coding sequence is TGTGCCATCAGTTCCCCCTTCGAGCGGACCAACTACGAGCAGTACTTC. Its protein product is CAISSPFERTNYEQYF.

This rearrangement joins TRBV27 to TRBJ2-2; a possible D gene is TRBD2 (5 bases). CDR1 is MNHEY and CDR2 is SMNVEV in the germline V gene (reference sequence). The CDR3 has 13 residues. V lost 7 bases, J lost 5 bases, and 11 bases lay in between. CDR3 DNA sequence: TGTGCCAGCAAGGCGGACTGGACCGGGGAGCTGTTTTTT. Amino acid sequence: CASKADWTGELFF.

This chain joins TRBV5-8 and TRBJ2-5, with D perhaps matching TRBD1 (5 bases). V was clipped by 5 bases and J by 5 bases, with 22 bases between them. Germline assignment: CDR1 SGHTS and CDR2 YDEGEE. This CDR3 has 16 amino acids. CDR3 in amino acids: CASRDYWQGGRETQYF. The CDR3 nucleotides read TGTGCCAGCAGGGATTACTGGCAGGGTGGAAGGGAGACCCAGTACTTC.